This T cell receptor (beta chain) is drawn from a study of T cell responses to AZD1222 COVID-19 vaccine. Produced via immunoSEQ multiplex PCR; TCRdb's table is partial and in-frame only. The sample includes under 95,000 clones, about 92% of them seen just once. V was cut by 2 bases and J by 6 bases, with 20 bases left in between. The germline CDR1 and CDR2 sequences are SGHTA and FQGNSA. This CDR3 is 16 amino acids long. This receptor was taken from an adult in good health. Sequences were derived from peripheral blood, sampled on day 0 of AZD1222 vaccination. This chain connects TRBV7-2 to TRBJ2-7; D is uncertain. The CDR3 coding sequence is TGTGCCAGCAGCTTAATCTTCCAGACCCCCAGTGGCGAGCAGTACTTC. It specifies CASSLIFQTPSGEQYF.